This T cell receptor beta chain is drawn from a study of blood T cell repertoires in COVID-19. Study context: Researchers got acute and convalescent COVID-19 samples from the United States, Italy and Spain. The cDNA or gDNA used as material had been derived from T cells, B-cell-depleted T cells, or PBMCs.

Trimming took 5 bases from V and 0 from J, leaving 11 bases between them. The CDR3 is 15 residues long. Germline-derived CDR1 and CDR2 are SEHNR and FQNEAQ (reference sequence). Authors' methods: Estimates of nucleated cell counts were drawn from the amplification of reference gene primers. Profiling relied on immunoSEQ multiplex PCR, and the TCRdb table lists in-frame clones only, not all of them. That table gives V, J and clone size, and the DNA gave D and trimming. The sample carries 250,000 to 350,000 clones, roughly 89% recorded once. Sequenced input: peripheral blood. The receptor's source is a man between 25 and 39 years old with acute or convalescent COVID-19. This chain links TRBV7-9 with TRBJ1-3, with D possibly matching TRBD1 (5 bases). CDR3 DNA: TGTGCCAGCAGCGCCTACAGGTCCTCTGGAAACACCATATATTTT. Amino acid sequence: CASSAYRSSGNTIYF.